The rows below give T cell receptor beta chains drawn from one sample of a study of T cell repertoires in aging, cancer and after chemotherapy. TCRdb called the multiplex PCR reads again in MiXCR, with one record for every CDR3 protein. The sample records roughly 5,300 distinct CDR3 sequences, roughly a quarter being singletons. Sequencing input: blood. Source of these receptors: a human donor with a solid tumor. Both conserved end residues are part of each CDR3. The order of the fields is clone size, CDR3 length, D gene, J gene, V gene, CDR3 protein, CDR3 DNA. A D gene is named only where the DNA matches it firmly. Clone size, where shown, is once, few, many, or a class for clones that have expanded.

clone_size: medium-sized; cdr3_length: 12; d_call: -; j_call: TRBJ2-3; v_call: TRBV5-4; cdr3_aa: CASSLDGDTQYF; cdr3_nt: TGTGCCAGCAGCTTGGATGGGGATACGCAGTATTTT
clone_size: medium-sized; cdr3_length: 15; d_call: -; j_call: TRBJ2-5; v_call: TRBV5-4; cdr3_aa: CASSYSEEWGETQYF; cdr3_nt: TGTGCCAGCAGCTATTCCGAAGAGTGGGGTGAGACCCAGTACTTC
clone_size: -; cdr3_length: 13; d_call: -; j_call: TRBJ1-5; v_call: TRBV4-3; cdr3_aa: CASSQRLDQPQHF; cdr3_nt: TGCGCCAGCAGCCAACGGTTGGATCAGCCCCAGCATTTT
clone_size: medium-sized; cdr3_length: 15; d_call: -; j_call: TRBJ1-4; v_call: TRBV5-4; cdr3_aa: CASSFNRALDEKLFF; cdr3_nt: TGTGCCAGCAGCTTCAACAGGGCGTTGGATGAAAAACTGTTTTTT
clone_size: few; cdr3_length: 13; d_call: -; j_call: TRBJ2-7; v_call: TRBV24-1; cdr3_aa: CATSDSFSYEQYF; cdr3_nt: TGTGCCACCAGTGATTCCTTTTCTTACGAGCAGTACTTC
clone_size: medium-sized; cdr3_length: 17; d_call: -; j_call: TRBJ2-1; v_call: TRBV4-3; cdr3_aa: CASSHAMVDNNGDEQFF; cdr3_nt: TGCGCCAGCAGCCATGCCATGGTCGACAACAATGGGGATGAGCAGTTCTTC
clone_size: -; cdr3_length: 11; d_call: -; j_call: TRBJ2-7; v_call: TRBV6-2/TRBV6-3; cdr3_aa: CASSWRQDRYF; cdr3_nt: TGTGCCAGCAGTTGGAGACAGGATCGGTACTTC
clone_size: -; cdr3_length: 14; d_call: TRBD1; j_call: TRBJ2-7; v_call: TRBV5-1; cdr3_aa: CASSLDRGVYEQYF; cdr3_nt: TGCGCCAGCAGCTTGGACAGGGGGGTCTACGAGCAGTACTTC
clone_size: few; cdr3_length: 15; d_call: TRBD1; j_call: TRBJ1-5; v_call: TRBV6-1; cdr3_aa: CASTTADRGWQPQHF; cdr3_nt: TGTGCCAGCACCACAGCGGACAGGGGATGGCAGCCCCAGCATTTT
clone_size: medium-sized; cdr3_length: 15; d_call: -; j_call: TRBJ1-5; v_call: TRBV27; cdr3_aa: CASSLSEGWDQPQHF; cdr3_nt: TGTGCCAGCAGTTTAAGTGAGGGTTGGGATCAGCCCCAGCATTTT
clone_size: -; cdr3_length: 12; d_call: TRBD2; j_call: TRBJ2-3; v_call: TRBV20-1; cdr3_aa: CSVRGRADTQYF; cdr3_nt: TGCAGTGTTCGCGGGAGAGCAGATACGCAGTATTTT
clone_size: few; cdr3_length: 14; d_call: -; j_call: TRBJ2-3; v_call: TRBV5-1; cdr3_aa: CASSRTSSTDTQYF; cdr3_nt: TGCGCCAGCAGTCGAACCTCCTCCACAGATACGCAGTATTTT
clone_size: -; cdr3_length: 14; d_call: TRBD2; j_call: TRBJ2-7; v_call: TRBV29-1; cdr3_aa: CSVRDAGASYEQYF; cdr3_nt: TGCAGCGTTAGGGATGCGGGAGCCTCTTACGAGCAGTACTTC
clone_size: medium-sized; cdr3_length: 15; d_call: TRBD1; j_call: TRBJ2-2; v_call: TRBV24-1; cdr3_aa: CATSDRDRGPGELFF; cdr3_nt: TGTGCCACCAGTGATCGGGACAGGGGTCCCGGGGAGCTGTTTTTT
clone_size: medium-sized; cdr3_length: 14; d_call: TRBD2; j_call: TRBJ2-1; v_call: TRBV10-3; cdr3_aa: CAISLAGGYNEQFF; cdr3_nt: TGTGCCATCAGTCTAGCGGGAGGTTACAATGAGCAGTTCTTC
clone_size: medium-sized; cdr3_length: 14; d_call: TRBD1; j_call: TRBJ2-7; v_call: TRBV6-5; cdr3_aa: CASSTGTGEAEQYF; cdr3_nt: TGTGCCAGCAGTACCGGGACAGGGGAGGCCGAGCAGTACTTC
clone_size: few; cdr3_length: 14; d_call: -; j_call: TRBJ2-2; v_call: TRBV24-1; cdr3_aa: CATSDLAVTGELFF; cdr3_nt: TGTGCCACCAGTGATTTGGCCGTCACCGGGGAGCTGTTTTTT
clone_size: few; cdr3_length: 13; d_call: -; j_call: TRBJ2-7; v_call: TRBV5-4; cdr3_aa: CASSLGGTYEQYF; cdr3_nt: TGTGCCAGCAGCTTAGGGGGAACTTACGAGCAGTACTTC
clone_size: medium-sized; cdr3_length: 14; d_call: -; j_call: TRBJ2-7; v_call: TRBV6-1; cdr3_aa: CASSDRGSSYEQYF; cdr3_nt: TGTGCCAGCAGTGACAGGGGAAGCTCCTACGAGCAGTACTTC
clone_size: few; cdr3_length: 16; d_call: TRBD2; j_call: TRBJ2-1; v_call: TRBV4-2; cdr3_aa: CASSQNRDRAGNEQFF; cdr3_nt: TGTGCCAGCAGCCAAAACCGGGACCGAGCGGGAAATGAGCAGTTCTTC
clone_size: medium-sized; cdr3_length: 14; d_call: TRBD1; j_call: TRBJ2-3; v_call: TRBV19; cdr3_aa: CASSTGQGRDTQYF; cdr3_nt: TGTGCCAGTAGTACGGGACAGGGGCGGGATACGCAGTATTTT
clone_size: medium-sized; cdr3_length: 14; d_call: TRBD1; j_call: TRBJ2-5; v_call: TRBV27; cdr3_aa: CASSAWDRQETQYF; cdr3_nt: TGTGCCAGCAGTGCATGGGACAGGCAAGAGACCCAGTACTTC
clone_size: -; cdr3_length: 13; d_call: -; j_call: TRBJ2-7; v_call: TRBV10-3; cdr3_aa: CAISDRLKYEQYF; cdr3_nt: TGTGCCATCAGTGACAGGTTGAAGTACGAGCAGTACTTC
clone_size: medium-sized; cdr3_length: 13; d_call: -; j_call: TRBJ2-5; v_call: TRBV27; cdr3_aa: CASVPAGQETQYF; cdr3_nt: TGTGCCAGCGTCCCTGCCGGCCAAGAGACCCAGTACTTC
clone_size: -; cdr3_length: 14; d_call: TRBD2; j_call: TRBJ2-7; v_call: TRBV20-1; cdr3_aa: CSARAGGLGYEQYF; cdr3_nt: TGCAGTGCTAGAGCGGGAGGGTTGGGCTACGAGCAGTACTTC
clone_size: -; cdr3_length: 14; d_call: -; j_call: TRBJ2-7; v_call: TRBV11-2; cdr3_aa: CASSLFGSSYEQYF; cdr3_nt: TGTGCCAGCAGCTTATTCGGCTCTTCCTACGAGCAGTACTTC
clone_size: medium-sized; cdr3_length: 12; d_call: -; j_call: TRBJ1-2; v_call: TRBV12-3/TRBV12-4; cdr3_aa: CASSFARLGYTF; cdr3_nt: TGTGCCAGCAGTTTCGCGAGGTTAGGCTACACCTTC
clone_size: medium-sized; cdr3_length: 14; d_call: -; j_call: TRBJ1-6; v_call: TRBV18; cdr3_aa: CASSPGGEDSPLHF; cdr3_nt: TGTGCCAGCTCACCAGGGGGCGAGGATTCACCCCTCCACTTT
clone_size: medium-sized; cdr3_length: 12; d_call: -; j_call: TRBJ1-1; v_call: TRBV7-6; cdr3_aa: CASSYLFAEAFF; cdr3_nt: TGTGCCAGCAGCTACCTCTTTGCTGAAGCTTTCTTT
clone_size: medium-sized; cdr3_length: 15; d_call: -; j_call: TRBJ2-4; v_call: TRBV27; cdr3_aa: CASSSRGPAKNIQYF; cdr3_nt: TGTGCCAGCAGTTCACGGGGCCCAGCCAAAAACATTCAGTACTTC
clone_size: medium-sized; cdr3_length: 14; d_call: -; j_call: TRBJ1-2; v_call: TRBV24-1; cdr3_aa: CATSHPGASYGYTF; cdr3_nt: TGTGCCACCAGTCACCCGGGGGCAAGCTATGGCTACACCTTC
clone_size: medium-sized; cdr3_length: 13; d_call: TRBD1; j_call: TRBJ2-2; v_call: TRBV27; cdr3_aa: CASSETGAGELFF; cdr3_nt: TGTGCCAGCAGCGAGACAGGGGCCGGGGAGCTGTTTTTT
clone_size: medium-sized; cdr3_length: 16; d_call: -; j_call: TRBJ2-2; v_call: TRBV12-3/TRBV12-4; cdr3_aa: CASSLAIRGLAGELFF; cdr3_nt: TGTGCCAGCAGTTTAGCTATAAGGGGATTAGCCGGGGAGCTGTTTTTT
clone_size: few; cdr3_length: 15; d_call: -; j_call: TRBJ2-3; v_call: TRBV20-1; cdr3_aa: CSARSGTASTDTQYF; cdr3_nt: TGCAGTGCTAGATCCGGGACTGCTTCCACAGATACGCAGTATTTT
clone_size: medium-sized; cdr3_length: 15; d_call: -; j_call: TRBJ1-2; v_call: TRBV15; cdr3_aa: CATSRVAAAGGGYTF; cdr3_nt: TGTGCCACCAGCAGAGTGGCGGCGGCGGGGGGCGGCTACACCTTC
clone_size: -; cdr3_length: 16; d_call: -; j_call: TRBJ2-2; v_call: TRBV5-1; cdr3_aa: CASRRGPSENTGELFF; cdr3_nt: TGCGCCAGCAGGAGAGGTCCTAGCGAGAACACCGGGGAGCTGTTTTTT
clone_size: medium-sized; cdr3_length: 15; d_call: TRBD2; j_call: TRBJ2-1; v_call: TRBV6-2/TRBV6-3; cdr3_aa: CASNLAGGRYSEQFF; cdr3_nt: TGTGCCAGCAATCTAGCGGGGGGACGGTACTCTGAGCAGTTCTTC
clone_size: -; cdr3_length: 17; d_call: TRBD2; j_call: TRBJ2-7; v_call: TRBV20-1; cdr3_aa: CSARVFGLAGGPHEQYF; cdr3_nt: TGCAGTGCTAGAGTGTTCGGACTAGCGGGAGGGCCCCACGAGCAGTACTTC
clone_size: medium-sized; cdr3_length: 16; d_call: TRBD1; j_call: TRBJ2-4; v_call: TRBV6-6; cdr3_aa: CASRGSGTGGAGIQYF; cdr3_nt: TGTGCCAGCAGGGGATCCGGGACAGGGGGCGCAGGCATTCAGTACTTC
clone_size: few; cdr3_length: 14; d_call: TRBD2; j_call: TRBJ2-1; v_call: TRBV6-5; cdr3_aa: CASRTGTSGSEQFF; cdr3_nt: TGTGCCAGCAGAACCGGGACTAGCGGCAGCGAGCAGTTCTTC
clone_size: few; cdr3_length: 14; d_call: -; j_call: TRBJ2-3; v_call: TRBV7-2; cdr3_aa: CASSGSGFTDTQYF; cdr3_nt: TGTGCCAGCAGCGGTAGCGGCTTCACAGATACGCAGTATTTT
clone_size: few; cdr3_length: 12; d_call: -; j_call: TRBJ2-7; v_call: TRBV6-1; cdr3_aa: CASSGGYHEQYF; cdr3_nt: TGTGCCAGCAGTGGTGGGTATCACGAGCAGTACTTC
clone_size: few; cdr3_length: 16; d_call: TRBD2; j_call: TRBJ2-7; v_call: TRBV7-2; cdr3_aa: CASSPFAAGRGYEQYF; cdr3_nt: TGTGCCAGCAGCCCTTTCGCAGCGGGAAGGGGCTACGAGCAGTACTTC
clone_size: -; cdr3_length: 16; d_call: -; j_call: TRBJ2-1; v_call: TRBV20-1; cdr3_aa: CSARGATSRLGYEQFF; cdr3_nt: TGCAGTGCTAGAGGGGCCACTAGTCGGTTAGGGTATGAGCAGTTCTTC
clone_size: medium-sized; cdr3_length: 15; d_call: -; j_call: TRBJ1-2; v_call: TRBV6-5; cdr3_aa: CASSNPPGAGYGYTF; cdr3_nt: TGTGCCAGCAGTAACCCCCCGGGGGCGGGGTATGGCTACACCTTC
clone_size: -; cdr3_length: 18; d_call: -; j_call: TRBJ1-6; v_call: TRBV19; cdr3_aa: CASSIDPGASSYNSPLHF; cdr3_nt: TGTGCCAGTAGTATAGATCCAGGCGCCAGCTCCTATAATTCACCCCTCCACTTT
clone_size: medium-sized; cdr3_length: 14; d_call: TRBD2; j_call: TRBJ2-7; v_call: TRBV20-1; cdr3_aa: CSAREAGSSYEQYF; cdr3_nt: TGCAGTGCTAGGGAAGCGGGGAGCTCCTACGAGCAGTACTTC
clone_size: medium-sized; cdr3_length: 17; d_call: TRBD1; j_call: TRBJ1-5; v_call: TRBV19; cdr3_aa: CASTEGAAGYSNQPQHF; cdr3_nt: TGTGCCAGTACGGAGGGGGCGGCGGGATATAGCAATCAGCCCCAGCATTTT
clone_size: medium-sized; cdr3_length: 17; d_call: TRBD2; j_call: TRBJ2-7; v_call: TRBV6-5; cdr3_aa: CASSYLQGLASLYEQYF; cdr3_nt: TGTGCCAGCAGTTACTTGCAGGGACTAGCATCCCTCTACGAGCAGTACTTC
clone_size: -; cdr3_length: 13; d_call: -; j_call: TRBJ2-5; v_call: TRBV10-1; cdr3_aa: CASKVLGGETQYF; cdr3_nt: TGCGCCAGCAAGGTCCTCGGTGGGGAGACCCAGTACTTC
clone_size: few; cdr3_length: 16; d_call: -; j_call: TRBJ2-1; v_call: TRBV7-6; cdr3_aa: CASSSPGVYNNNEQFF; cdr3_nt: TGTGCCAGCAGCTCACCGGGAGTTTACAACAACAATGAGCAGTTCTTC
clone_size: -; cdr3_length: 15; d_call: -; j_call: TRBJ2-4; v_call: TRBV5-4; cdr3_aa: CASSNQGLAKNIQYF; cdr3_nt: TGTGCCAGCAGCAACCAGGGCCTAGCCAAAAACATTCAGTACTTC
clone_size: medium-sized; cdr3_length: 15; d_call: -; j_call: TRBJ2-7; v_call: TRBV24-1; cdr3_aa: CATSDPGTNNYEQYF; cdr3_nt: TGTGCCACCAGTGATCCCGGGACAAACAACTACGAGCAGTACTTC